The TCR beta chain under discussion was sequenced for a study of CXCR3-negative and CXCR3-positive naive CD8 T cells. The method, 5' RACE with UMI labels, was used to prepare the TRB cDNA libraries. TCRdb reprocessed the 5' RACE reads and stores each CDR3 protein as one record, lacking DNA. The listing contains about 9,000 distinct CDR3 sequences. The CDR3 is 14 amino acids. Germline V lookup: CDR1 ENHRY, CDR2 SYGVKD. The rearrangement joins TRBV10-3 to TRBJ2-5; TCRdb proposes TRBD2, but this gene call is untestable without DNA. The receptor's source is a human donor in good health. Some clones in this sample may be carry-over from other donors' samples. The sample was naive CXCR3- CD8+ T cells from blood. Regarding subset: CD45RO-CCR7+CD27+CD95- naive CD8+ T cells lacking CXCR3 (TNR3-). CDR3 sequence: CAISPIDSQETQYF.